This T cell receptor (beta chain) is drawn from a study of T cells in Graves' hyperthyroidism and ophthalmopathy. Researchers amplified the TCR beta CDR3 regions from RNA transcripts. HTBI primers were employed in a first-round RT-PCR of the TCR CDR3. TCRdb itself ran the multiplex PCR reads through MiXCR, one entry per CDR3 protein. There are hundreds of thousands of distinct CDR3 sequences in the sample; around 16% occur only once, and under 3.5% lies in the top ten. CDR1 SEHNR and CDR2 FQNEAQ come from the germline V gene (reference sequence). V lost 0 bases to trimming and J lost 5 bases, with 5 bases between them. The CDR3 is made up of 13 amino acids.

The chain combines TRBV7-9 with TRBJ2-1; D call uncertain. This receptor was taken from a woman aged 40-49 years with Graves' ophthalmopathy. The sequenced sample was blood. Here the CDR3 reads CASSLASHNEQFF. CDR3 DNA sequence: TGTGCCAGCAGCTTAGCGAGCCACAATGAGCAGTTCTTC.